The clone carrying this T cell receptor beta chain was observed at least ten times. These data belong to a study of T cell repertoires in cytomegalovirus infection. MiXCR, run by TCRdb on the reads, gives a single entry per CDR3 protein. This sample carries 200,000 or so distinct CDR3 sequences, under 25% of them seen once, and the ten largest clones take about 3%. This CDR3 contains 12 residues. V was cut by 5 bases and J by 1 base, with 4 bases left in between. The TCR sequence derives from a human donor in good health (CMV status not recorded). Some clones in this sample may be carry-over from other donors' samples. The specimen was PBMCs. The rearrangement joins TRBV12-3 or TRBV12-4 to TRBJ2-3; D is undetermined. In DNA form, the CDR3 reads TGTGCCAGCAGTCCGCGCACAGATACGCAGTATTTT. Its protein is CASSPRTDTQYF.